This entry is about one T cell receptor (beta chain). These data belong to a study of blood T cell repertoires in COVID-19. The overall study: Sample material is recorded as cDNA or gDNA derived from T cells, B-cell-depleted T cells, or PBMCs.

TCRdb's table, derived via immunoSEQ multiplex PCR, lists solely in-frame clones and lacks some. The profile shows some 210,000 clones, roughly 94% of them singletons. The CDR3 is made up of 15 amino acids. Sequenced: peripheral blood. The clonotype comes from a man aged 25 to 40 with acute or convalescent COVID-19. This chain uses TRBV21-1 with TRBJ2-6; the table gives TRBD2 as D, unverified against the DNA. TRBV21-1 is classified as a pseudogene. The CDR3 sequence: CASSPPPSGANVLTF. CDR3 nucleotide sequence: TGTGCCAGCAGCCCTCCCCCCTCTGGGGCCAACGTCCTGACTTTC.